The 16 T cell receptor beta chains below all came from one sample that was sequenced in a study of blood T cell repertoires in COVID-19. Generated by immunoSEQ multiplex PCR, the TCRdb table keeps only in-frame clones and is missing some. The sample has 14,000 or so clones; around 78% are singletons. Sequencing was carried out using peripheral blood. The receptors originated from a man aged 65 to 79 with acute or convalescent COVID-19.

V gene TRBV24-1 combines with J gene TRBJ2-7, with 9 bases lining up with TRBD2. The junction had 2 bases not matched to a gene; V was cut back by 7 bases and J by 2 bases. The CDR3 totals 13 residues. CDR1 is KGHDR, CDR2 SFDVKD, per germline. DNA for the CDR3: TGTGCCACCAGCGCGGGAGGGCCCTACGAGCAGTACTTC. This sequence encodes CATSAGGPYEQYF.

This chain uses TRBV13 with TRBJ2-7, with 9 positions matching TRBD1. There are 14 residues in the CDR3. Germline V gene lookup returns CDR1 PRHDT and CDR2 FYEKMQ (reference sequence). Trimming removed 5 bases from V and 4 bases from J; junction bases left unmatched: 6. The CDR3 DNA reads TGTGCCAGCAGCCGACAGGGGGTATCGTACGAGCAGTACTTC. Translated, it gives CASSRQGVSYEQYF. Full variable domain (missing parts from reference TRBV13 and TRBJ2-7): AAGVIQSPRHLIKEKRETATLKCYPIPRHDTVYWYQQGPGQDPQFLISFYEKMQSDKGSIPDRFSAQQFSDYHSELNMSSLELGDSALYFCASSRQGVSYEQYFGPGTRLTVT.

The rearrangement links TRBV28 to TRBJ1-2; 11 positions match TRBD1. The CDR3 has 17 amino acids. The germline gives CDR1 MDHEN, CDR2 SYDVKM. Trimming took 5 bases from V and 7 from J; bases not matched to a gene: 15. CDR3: CASSPRTGGVLVAGYTF. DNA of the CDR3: TGTGCCAGCAGTCCCCGGACAGGGGGCGTCTTGGTAGCTGGCTACACCTTC.

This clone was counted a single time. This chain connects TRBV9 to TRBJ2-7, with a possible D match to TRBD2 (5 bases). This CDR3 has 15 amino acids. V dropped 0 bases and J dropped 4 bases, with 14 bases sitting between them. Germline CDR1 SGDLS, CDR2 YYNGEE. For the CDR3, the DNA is TGTGCCAGCAGCGTAGCTACGGGGTCCCCATACGAGCAGTACTTC. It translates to CASSVATGSPYEQYF.

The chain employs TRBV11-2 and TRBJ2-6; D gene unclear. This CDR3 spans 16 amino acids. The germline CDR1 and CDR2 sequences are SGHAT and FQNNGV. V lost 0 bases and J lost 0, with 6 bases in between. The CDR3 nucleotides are TGTGCCAGCAGCTTAGATAGCCTCTCTGGGGCCAACGTCCTGACTTTC. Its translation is CASSLDSLSGANVLTF.

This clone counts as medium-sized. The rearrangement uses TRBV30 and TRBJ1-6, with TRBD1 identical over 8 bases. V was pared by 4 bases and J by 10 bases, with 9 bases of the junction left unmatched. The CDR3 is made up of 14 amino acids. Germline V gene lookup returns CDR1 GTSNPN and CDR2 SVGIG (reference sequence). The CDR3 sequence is CAWTRTGYLSPLHF. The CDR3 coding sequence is TGTGCCTGGACCAGGACAGGGTATTTATCACCCCTCCACTTT.

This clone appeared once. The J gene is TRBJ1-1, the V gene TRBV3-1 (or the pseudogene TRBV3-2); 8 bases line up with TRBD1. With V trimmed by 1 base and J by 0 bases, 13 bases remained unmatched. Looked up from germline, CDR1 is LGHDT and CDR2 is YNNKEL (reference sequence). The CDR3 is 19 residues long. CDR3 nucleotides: TGTGCCAGCAGCCAAGGGCCGGGACAGGTATGCGCGATGAACACTGAAGCTTTCTTT. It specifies CASSQGPGQVCAMNTEAFF.

CDR3 residues: CSVGSQGAAYEQYF. DNA of the CDR3: TGCAGCGTAGGGTCGCAAGGGGCGGCCTACGAGCAGTACTTC. This chain joins TRBV29-1 and TRBJ2-7, with D tentatively TRBD1 (5 bases). Per the germline V gene, CDR1 is SQVTM and CDR2 is ANQGSEA. The CDR3 contains 14 residues. V was trimmed by 6 bases and J by 2 bases, leaving 17 bases between them.

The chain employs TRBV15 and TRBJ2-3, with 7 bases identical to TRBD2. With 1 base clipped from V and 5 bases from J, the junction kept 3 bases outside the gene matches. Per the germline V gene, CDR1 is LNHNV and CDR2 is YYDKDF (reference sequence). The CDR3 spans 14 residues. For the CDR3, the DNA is TGTGCCACCAGCAGAGTACCGGGGGGAGATACGCAGTATTTT. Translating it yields CATSRVPGGDTQYF.

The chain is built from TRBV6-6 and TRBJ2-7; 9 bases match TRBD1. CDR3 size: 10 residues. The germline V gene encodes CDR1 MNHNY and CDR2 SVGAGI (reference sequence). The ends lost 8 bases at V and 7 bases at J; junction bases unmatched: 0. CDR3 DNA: TGTGCCAGCGGGACAGGGGAGCAGTACTTC. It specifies CASGTGEQYF.

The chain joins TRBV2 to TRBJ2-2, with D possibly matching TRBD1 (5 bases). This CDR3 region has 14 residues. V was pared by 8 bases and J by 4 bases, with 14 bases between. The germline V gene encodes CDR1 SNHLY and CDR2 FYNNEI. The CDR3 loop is CASSWVRGTGELFF. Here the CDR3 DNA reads TGTGCCAGCTCGTGGGTTAGGGGCACCGGGGAGCTGTTTTTT.

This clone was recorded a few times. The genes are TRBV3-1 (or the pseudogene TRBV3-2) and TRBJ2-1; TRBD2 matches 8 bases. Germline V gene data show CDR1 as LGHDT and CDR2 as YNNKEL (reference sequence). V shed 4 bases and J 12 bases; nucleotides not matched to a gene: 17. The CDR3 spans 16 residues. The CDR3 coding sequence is TGTGCCAGCAGCCGGTCCCTAGGACTAGCTGTGGTAGGGCAGTTCTTC. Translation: CASSRSLGLAVVGQFF.

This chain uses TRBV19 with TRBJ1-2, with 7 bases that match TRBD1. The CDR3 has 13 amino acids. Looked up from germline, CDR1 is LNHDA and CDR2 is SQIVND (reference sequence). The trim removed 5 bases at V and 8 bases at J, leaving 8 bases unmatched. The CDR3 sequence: CASSSDRLGGYTF. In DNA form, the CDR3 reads TGTGCCAGTAGTTCGGACAGGCTGGGGGGCTACACCTTC.

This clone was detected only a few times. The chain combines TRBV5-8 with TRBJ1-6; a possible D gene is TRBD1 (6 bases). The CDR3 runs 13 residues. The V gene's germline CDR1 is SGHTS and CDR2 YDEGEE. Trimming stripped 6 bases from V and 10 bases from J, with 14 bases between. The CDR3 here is CASKYRDQSPLHF. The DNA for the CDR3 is TGTGCCAGCAAATACAGGGATCAATCACCCCTCCACTTT.

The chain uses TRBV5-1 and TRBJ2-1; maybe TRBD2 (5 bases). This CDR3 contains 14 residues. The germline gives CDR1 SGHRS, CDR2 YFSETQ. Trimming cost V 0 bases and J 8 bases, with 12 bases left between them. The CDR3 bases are TGCGCCAGCAGCTTGGATGGGAGAGTGGATGAGCAGTTCTTC. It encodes CASSLDGRVDEQFF.

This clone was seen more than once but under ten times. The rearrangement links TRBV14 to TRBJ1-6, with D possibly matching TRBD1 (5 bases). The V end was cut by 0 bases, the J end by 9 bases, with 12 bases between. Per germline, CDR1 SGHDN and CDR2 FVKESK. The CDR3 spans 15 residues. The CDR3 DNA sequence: TGTGCCAGCAGCCAAGATTTTGGGGGGGTTTCACCCCTCCACTTT. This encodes CASSQDFGGVSPLHF.